A single T cell receptor (beta chain) is shown here with its context. The data were obtained in a study of blood T cell repertoires in COVID-19. Here immunoSEQ multiplex PCR was the method, and the copy in TCRdb shows in-frame clones only, minus some. The table records around 300,000 clones, over 70% of them present only once. The V gene's germline CDR1 is MNHNY and CDR2 SVGAGI (reference sequence). V was clipped by 3 bases and J by 0 bases, with 11 bases between them. The CDR3 contains 15 residues. Material: peripheral blood. This chain links TRBV6-6 with TRBJ1-1, with TRBD1 as a possible D gene (5 bases). The origin of this receptor is a man aged 30 to 39 with active or convalescent COVID-19. In DNA form, the CDR3 reads TGTGCCAGCAGTTATGTTGGGGGGATGAACACTGAAGCTTTCTTT. Protein: CASSYVGGMNTEAFF.